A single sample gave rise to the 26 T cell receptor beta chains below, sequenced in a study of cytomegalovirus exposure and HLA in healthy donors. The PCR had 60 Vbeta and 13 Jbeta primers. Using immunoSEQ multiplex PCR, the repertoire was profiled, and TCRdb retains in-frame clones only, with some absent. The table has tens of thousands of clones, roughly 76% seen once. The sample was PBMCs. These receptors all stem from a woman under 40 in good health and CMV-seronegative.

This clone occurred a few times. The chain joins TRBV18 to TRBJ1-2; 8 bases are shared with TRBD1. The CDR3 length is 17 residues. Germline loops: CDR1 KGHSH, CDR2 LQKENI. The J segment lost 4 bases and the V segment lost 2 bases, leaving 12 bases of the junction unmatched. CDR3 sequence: CASSPYTTGGMLYGYTF. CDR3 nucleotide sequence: TGTGCCAGCTCACCATATACTACAGGGGGGATGCTCTATGGCTACACCTTC.

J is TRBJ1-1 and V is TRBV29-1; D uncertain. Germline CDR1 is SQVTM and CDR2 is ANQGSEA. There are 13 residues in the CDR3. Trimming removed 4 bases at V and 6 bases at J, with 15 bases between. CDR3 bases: TGCAGCGTTGTGGTAGGGAGAACGGCTGAAGCTTTCTTT. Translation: CSVVVGRTAEAFF.

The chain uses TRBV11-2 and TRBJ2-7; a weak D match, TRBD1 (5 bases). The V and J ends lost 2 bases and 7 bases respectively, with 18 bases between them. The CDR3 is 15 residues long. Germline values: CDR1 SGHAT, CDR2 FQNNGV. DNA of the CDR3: TGTGCCAGCAGCTTACAGGGTGCCAGTCCTGGTGAGCAGTACTTC. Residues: CASSLQGASPGEQYF.

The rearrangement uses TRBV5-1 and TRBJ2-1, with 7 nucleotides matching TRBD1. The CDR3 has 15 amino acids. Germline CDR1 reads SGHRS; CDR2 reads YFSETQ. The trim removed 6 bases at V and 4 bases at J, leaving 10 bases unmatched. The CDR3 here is CASNRGQLLYNEQFF. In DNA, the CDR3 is TGCGCCAGCAATCGGGGACAGCTACTTTACAATGAGCAGTTCTTC.

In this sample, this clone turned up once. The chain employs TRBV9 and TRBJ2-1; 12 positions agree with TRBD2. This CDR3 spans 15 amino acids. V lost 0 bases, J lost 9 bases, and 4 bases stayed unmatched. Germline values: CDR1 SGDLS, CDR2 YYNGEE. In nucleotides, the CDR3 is TGTGCCAGCAGCGTAGGGACTAGCGGGATGATTGAGCAGTTCTTC. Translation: CASSVGTSGMIEQFF.

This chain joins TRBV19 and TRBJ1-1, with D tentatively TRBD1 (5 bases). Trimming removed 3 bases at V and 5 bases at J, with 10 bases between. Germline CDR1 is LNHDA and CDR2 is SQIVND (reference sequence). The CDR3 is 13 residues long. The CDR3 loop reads CASSIDRNTEAFF. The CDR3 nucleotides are TGTGCCAGTAGTATCGACAGAAATACTGAAGCTTTCTTT.

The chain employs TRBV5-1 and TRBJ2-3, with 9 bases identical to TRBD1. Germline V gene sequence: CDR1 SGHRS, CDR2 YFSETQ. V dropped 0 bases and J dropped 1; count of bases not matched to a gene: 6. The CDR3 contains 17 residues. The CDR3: CASSLGSTGGRTDTQYF. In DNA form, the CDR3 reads TGCGCCAGCAGCTTGGGTTCGACAGGGGGGCGCACAGATACGCAGTATTTT. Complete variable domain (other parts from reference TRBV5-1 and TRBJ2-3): KAGVTQTPRYLIKTRGQQVTLSCSPISGHRSVSWYQQTPGQGLQFLFEYFSETQRNKGNFPGRFSGRQFSNSRSEMNVSTLELGDSALYLCASSLGSTGGRTDTQYFGPGTRLTVL.

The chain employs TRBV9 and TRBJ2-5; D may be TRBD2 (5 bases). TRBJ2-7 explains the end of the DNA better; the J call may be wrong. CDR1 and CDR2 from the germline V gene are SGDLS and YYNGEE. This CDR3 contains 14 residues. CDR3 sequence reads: CASSVRERPYEQYF. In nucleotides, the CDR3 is TGTGCCAGCAGCGTAAGGGAGAGGCCCTACGAGCAGTACTTC.

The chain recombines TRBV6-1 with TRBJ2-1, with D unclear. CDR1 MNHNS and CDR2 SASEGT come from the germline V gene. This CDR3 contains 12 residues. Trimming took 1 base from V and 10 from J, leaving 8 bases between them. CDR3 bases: TGTGCCAGCAGTGAAGTCCTCCGGGAGCAGTTCTTC. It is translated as CASSEVLREQFF.

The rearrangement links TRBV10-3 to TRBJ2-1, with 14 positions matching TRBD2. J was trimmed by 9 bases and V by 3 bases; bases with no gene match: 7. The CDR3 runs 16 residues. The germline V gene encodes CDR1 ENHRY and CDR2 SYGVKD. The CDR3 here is CAISDSRLAGGTEQFF. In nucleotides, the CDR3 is TGTGCCATCAGTGACTCCAGACTAGCGGGAGGGACTGAGCAGTTCTTC.

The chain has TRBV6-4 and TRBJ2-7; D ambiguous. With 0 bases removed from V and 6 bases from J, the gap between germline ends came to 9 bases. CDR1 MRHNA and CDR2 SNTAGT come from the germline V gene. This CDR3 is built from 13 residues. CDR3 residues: CASSDSRLLEQYF. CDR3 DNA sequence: TGTGCCAGCAGTGACTCGAGGCTCCTCGAGCAGTACTTC.

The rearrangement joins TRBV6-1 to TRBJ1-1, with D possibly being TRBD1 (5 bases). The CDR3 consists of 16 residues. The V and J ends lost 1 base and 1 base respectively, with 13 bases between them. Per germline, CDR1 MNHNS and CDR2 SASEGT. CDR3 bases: TGTGCCAGCAGTGAAGGTATGGGCAGGGCGAACACTGAAGCTTTCTTT. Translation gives CASSEGMGRANTEAFF.

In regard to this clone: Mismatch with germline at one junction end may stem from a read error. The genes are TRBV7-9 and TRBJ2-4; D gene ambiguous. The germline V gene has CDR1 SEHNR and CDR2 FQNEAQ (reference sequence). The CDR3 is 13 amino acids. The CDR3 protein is CSSSRLGGDIQYF. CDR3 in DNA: TGTTCCAGCAGCAGGCTCGGTGGAGACATTCAGTACTTC.

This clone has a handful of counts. CDR3 nucleotide sequence: TGCGCCAGCAGTCGCCGAGCGGGAGGGTACAATGAGCAGTTCTTC. This codes for CASSRRAGGYNEQFF. This chain connects TRBV10-2 to TRBJ2-1, with 10 bases lining up with TRBD2. V shed 5 bases, J shed 4 bases, and the junction held 5 bases outside the gene matches. The germline V gene encodes CDR1 WSHSY and CDR2 SAAADI. This CDR3 region has 15 residues.

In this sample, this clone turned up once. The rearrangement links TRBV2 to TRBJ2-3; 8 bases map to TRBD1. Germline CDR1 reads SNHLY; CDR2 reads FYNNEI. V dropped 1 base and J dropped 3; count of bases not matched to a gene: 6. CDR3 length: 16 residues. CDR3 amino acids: CASSEGGQVRTDTQYF. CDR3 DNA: TGTGCCAGCAGTGAAGGGGGACAGGTGAGGACAGATACGCAGTATTTT.

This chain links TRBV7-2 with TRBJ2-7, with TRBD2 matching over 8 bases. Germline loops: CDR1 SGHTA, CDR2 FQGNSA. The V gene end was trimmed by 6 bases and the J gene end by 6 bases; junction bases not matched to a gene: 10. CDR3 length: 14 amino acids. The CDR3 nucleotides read TGTGCCAGCAGAAAGAGCGGGAGTACCCCCGAGCAGTACTTC. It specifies CASRKSGSTPEQYF.

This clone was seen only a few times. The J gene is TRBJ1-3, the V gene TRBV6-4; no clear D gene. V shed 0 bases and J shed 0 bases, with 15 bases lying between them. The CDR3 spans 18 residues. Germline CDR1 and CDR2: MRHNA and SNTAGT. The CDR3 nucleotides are TGTGCCAGCAGTGACTCGAGAGGAGGGCGCCTCTCTGGAAACACCATATATTTT. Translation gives CASSDSRGGRLSGNTIYF.

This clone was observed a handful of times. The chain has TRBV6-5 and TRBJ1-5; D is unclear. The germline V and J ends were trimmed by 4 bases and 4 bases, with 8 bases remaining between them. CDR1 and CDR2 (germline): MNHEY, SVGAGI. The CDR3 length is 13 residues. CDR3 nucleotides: TGTGCCAGCAGTTTTTCTGAGAATCAGCCCCAGCATTTT. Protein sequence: CASSFSENQPQHF.

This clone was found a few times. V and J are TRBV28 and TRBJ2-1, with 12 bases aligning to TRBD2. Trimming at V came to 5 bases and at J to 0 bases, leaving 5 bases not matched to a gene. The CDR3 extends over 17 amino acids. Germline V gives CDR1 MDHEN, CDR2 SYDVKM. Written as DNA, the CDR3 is TGTGCCAGCAGTCTGGGACTAGCGGGTAGCTCCTACAATGAGCAGTTCTTC. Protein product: CASSLGLAGSSYNEQFF.

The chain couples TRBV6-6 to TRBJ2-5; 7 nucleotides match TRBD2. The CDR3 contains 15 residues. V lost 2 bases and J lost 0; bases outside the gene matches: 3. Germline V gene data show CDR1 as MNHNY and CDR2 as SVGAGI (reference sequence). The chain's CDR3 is CASSYSGAHQETQYF. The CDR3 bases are TGTGCCAGCAGTTACAGCGGGGCCCACCAAGAGACCCAGTACTTC.

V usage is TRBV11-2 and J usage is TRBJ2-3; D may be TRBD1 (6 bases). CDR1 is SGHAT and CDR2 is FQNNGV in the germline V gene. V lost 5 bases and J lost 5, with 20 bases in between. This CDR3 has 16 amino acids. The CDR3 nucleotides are TGTGCCAGCAGCAATACAGGGAAGAGTGGCGTAGATACGCAGTATTTT. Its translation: CASSNTGKSGVDTQYF.

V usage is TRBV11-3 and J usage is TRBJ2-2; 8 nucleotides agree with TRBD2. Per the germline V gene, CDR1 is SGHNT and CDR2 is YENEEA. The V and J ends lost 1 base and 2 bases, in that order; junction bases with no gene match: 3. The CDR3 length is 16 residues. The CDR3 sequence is CASSLVLAGNTGELFF. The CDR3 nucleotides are TGTGCCAGCAGCTTAGTTCTAGCGGGTAACACCGGGGAGCTGTTTTTT.

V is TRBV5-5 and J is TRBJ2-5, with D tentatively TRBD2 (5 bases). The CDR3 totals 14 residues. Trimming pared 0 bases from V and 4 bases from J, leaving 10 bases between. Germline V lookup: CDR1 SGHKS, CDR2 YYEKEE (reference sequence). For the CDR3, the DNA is TGTGCCAGCAGCTTGGAGGCTGGGAGAGAGACCCAGTACTTC. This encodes CASSLEAGRETQYF.

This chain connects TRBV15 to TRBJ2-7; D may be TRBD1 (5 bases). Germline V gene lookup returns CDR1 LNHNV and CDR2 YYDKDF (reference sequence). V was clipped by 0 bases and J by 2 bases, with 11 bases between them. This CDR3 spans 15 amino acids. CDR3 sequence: CATSREDSLAYEQYF. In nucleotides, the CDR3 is TGTGCCACCAGCAGAGAAGACAGCCTAGCCTACGAGCAGTACTTC.

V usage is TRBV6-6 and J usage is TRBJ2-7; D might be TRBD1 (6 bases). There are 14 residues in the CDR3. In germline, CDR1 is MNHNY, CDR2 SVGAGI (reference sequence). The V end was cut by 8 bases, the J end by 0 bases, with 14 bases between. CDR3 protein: CASGLTGISYEQYF. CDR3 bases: TGTGCCAGCGGCCTTACAGGGATCTCCTACGAGCAGTACTTC.

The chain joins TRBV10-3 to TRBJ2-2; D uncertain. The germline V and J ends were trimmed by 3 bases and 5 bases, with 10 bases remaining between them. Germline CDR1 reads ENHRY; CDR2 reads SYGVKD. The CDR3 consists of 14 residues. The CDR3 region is CAISDKPSTGELFF. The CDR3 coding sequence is TGTGCCATCAGTGACAAGCCATCGACCGGGGAGCTGTTTTTT.